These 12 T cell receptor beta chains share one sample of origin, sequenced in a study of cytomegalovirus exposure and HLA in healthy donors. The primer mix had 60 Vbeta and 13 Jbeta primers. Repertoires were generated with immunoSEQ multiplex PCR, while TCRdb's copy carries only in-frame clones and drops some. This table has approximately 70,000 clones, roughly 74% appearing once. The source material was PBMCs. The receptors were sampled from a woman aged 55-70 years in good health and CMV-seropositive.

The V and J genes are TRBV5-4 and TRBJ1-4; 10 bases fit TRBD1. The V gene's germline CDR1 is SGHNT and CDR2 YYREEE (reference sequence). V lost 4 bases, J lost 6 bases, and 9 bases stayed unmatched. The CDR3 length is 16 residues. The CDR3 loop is CASSPGTGAGHEKLFF. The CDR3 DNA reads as TGTGCCAGCAGCCCCGGGACAGGGGCCGGGCATGAAAAACTGTTTTTT.

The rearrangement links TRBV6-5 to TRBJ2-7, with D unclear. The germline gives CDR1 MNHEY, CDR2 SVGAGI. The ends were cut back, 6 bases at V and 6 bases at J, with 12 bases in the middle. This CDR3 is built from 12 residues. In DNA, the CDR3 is TGTGCCAGCAGCCCCTCTGGGCGCGAGCAGTACTTC. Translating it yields CASSPSGREQYF.

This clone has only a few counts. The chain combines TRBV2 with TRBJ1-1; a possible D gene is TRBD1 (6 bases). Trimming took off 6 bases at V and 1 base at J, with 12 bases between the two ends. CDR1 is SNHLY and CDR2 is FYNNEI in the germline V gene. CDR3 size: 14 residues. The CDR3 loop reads CASSPGQTNTEAFF. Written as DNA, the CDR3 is TGTGCCAGCAGCCCCGGACAGACGAACACTGAAGCTTTCTTT.

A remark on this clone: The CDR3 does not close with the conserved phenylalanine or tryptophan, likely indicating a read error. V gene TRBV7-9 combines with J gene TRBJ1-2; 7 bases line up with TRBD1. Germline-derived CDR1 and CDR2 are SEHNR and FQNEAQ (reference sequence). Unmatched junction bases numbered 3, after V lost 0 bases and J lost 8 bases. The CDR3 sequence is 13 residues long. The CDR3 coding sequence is TGTGCCAGCAGCTTAGCAGGGGGCAACGGCTACACCGTC. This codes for CASSLAGGNGYTV.

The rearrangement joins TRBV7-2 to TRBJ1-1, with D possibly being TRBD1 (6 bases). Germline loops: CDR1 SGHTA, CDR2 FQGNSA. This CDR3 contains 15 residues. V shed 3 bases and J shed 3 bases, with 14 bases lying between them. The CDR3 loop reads CASSFYRDVYTEAFF. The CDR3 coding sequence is TGTGCCAGCAGCTTTTACAGGGATGTTTACACTGAAGCTTTCTTT.

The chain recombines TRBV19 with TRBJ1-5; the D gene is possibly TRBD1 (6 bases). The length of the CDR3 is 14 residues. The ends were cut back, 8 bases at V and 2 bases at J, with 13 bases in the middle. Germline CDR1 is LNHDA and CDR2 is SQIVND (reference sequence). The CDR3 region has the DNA TGTGCCAGTGCGGGGGCGCGAGGCAATCAGCCCCAGCATTTT. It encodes CASAGARGNQPQHF. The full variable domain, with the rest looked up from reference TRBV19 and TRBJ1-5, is DGGITQSPKYLFRKEGQNVTLSCEQNLNHDAMYWYRQDPGQGLRLIYYSQIVNDFQKGDIAEGYSVSREKKESFPLTVTSAQKNPTAFYLCASAGARGNQPQHFGDGTRLSIL.

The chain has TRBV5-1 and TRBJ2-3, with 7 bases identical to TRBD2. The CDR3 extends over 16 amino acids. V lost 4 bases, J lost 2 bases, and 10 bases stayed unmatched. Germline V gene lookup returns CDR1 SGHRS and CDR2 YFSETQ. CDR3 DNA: TGCGCCAGCAGCGCCTTTCCCGGGACTACCACAGATACGCAGTATTTT. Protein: CASSAFPGTTTDTQYF.

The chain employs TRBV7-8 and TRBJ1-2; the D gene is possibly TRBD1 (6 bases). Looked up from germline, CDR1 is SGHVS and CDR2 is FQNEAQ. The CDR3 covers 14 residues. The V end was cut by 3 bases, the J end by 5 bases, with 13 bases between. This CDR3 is CASSLSGGGYGYTF. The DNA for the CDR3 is TGTGCCAGCAGCTTGTCGGGAGGGGGGTATGGCTACACCTTC.

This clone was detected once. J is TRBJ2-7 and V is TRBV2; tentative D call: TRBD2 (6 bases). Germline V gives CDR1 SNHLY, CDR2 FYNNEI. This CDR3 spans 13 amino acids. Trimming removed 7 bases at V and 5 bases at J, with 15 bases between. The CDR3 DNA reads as TGTGCCAGCAACTTGGCGGGAATTGACGAGCAGTACTTC. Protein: CASNLAGIDEQYF.

The CDR3 region is CASSPQGGYGYTF. In DNA, the CDR3 is TGTGCCAGCAGTCCCCAGGGGGGCTATGGCTACACCTTC. The V gene is TRBV2, the J gene TRBJ1-2; 7 bases are shared with TRBD1. Germline CDR1 SNHLY, CDR2 FYNNEI. The CDR3 loop spans 13 amino acids. The J segment lost 4 bases and the V segment lost 5 bases, leaving 4 bases of the junction unmatched.

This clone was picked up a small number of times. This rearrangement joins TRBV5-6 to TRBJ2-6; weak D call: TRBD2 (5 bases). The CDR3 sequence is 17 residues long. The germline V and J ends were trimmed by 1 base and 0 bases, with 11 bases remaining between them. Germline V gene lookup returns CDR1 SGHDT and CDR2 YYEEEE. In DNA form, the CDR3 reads TGTGCCAGCAGCTTGTGGGAGCGGCTCTCTGGGGCCAACGTCCTGACTTTC. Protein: CASSLWERLSGANVLTF.

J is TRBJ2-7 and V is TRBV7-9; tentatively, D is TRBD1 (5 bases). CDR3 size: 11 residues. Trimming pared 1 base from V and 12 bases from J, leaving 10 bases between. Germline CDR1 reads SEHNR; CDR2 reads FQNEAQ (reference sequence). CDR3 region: CASSLGQGRYF. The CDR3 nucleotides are TGTGCCAGCAGCTTAGGGCAGGGTCGGTACTTC.